The T cell receptor (beta chain) under discussion was sequenced for a study of T cells in Graves' hyperthyroidism and ophthalmopathy. General study points: Most thyroid clonotypes that were expanded above 0.001 also turned up in blood. Ophthalmopathy and stable hyperthyroidism were told apart by a 13 V-J model.

V was cut by 3 bases and J by 10 bases, with 13 bases left in between. This CDR3 is 13 amino acids long. Germline V gene sequence: CDR1 MDHEN, CDR2 SYDVKM. An absence of ophthalmopathy progression within 18 months meant stable Graves' hyperthyroidism. This sample holds PBMCs from roughly 10 ml fresh peripheral blood. This clonotype was seen at least ten times. What it recognizes is unknown. Amplification targeted TCR beta CDR3 regions from RNA transcripts. In the first-round RT-PCR of the TCR CDR3, the HTBI primer set was used. Via MiXCR, TCRdb re-called the multiplex PCR reads, giving one row per CDR3 protein. The data hold roughly 660,000 distinct CDR3 sequences, with roughly a sixth observed a single time.

The sample taken for sequencing was blood. The sequence derives from a man over 45 with Graves' hyperthyroidism. V is TRBV28 and J is TRBJ2-1; D is perhaps TRBD2 (5 bases). Written as DNA, the CDR3 is TGTGCCAGCAGTTTTCCAGCACGAGGGGAGCAGTTCTTC. Protein product: CASSFPARGEQFF.